The source of this T cell receptor beta chain is a study of T cell clones after liver transplantation. The wider study: TCRbeta sequencing after a pre-transplant mixed lymphocyte reaction identified graft-donor-reactive clones, later tracked in post-transplant blood. Until 12-24 months post-transplant, subjects got standard immunosuppression and no induction.

As concerns this clone: Its antigen is unidentified.

CD3+CD4+ and CD3+CD8+ cells were FACS-sorted from thawed unstimulated PBMCs. General study points: Post-transplant time points were not standardized, so conclusions are preliminary.

V trimming: 4 bases; J trimming: 5 bases; junction bases outside the gene matches: 7. Germline V gene sequence: CDR1 KGHSH, CDR2 LQKENI. This CDR3 region has 14 residues. The repertoire was sequenced with immunoSEQ multiplex PCR; TCRdb's copy has only in-frame clones and lacks some. The table shows 70,000 to 85,000 clones, with roughly 80% occurring only once. The starting material was CD4+ T cells from blood, obtained before liver transplant. The clonotype originates from a human donor who received a liver transplant. V gene TRBV18 combines with J gene TRBJ1-1, with TRBD1 matching 7 bases. The CDR3 bases are TGTGCCAGCTCACGAGGAGGGGGCAGAACTGAAGCTTTCTTT. Translation gives CASSRGGGRTEAFF.